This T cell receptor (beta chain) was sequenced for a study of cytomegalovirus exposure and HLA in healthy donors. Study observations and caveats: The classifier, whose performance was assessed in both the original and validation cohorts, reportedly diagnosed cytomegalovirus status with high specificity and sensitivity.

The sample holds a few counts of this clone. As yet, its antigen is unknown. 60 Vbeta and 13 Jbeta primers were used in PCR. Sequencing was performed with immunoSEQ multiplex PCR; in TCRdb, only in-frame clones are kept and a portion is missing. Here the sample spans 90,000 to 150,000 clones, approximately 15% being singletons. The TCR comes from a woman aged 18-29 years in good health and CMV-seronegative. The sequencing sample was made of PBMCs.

The CDR3 region is CASSLGGGLAGKETQYF. CDR3 bases: TGTGCCAGCAGCTTAGGGGGGGGACTAGCGGGGAAAGAGACCCAGTACTTC. The chain employs TRBV7-6 and TRBJ2-5; 13 bases line up with TRBD2. V gave up 1 base and J gave up 3 bases; unmatched junction bases: 5. This CDR3 region has 17 residues. The V gene's germline CDR1 is SGHVS and CDR2 FNYEAQ.